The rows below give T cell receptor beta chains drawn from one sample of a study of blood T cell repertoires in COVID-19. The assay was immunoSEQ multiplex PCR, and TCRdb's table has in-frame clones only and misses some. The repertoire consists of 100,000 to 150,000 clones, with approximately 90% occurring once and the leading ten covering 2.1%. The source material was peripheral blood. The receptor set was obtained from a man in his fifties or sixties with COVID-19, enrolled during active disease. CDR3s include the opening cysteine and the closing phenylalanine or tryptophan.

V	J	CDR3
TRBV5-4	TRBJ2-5	CASSSGGPETQYF
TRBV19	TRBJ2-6	CASMTAHSGANVLTF
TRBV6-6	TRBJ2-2	CASSRTSGRNTGELFF
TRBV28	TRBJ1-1	CASTRGEAFF
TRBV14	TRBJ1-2	CASSSQGYGYTF
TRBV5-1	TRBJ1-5	CASSASGGNQPQHF
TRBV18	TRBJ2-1	CASSPISGMKGEQFF
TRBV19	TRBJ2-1	CASSPRSGESYNEQFF
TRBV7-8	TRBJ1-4	CASSEPGQGEKLFF
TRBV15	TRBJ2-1	CATSDVTSGRADEQFF
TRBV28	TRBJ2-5	CASSAHAGGTETQYF
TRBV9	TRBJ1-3	CASSAGTAPTTIYF
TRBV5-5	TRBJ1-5	CASSEGTGVWELQHF
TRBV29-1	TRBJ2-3	CSVEGGGQGVLDTQYF
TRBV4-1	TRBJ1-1	CASSQDSPGGLINTEAFF
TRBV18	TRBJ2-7	CASSPGEDEQYF
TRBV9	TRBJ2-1	CASSAGLGQYNEQFF
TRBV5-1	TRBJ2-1	CASSLGTSGRSEQFF
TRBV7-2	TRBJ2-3	CASSSRVHASTDTQYF
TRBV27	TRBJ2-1	CASSWTSGTYNEQFF
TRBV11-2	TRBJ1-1	CASTDVGGTEAFF
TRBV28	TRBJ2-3	CASKVQGGTDTQYF
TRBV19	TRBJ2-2	CASSILAGDTGELFF
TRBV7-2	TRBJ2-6	CASSRDAGANVLTF
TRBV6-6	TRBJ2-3	CASSYKQRERTDTQYF
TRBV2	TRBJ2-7	CASSNSEGLASLYEQYF
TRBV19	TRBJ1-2	CASIDSYGYTF
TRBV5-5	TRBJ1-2	CASSLGPSNYGYTF
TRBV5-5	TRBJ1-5	CASSYTGSGNQPQHF
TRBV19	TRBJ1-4	CASRRANEKLFF
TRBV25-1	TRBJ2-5	CASSEWGQGASETQYF
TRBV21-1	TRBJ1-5	CASTPVCQPQHF
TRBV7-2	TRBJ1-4	CASSLVGGEKLFF
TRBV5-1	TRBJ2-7	CASSLGASMDYEQYF
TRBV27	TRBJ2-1	CASSRDGGPYNEQFF
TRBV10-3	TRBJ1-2	CAIGGGYTF
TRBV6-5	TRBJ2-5	CASNPDIQETQYF
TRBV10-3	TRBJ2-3	CAISVGPGGAADTQYF
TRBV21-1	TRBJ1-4	CASSLLRGEKLFF
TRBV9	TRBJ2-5	CASSVDRTSGGYQETQYF
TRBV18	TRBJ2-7	CASSRDRGDYEQYF
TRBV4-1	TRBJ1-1	CASRGQGGTEAFF
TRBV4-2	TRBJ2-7	CASSQGPGLAGYEQYF
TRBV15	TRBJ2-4	CATSRDLTSGSLQNIQYF
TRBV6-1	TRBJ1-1	CASSETTGSAEAFF
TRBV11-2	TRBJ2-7	CASSLPGLAGFYEQYF
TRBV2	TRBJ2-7	CASSGGAAGQSYEQYF
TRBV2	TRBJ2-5	CASSERRAQETQYF
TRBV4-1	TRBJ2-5	CASSQETSSWETQYF
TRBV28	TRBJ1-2	CASSLPGTGNGYTF
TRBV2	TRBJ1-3	CASKEQGVVNTIYF
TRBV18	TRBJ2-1	CASSPESSGSRYEQFF
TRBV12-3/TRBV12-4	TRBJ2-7	CASGGTASYEQYF
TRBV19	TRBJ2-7	CASAQAPTYEQYF
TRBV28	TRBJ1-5	CASRRGGNQPQHF
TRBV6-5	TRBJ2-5	CASSPQGWETQYF
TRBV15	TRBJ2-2	CATRGLSTGELFF
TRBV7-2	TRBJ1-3	CASSLSLSSGNTIYF
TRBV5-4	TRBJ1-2	CASSLGSGEAGYTF